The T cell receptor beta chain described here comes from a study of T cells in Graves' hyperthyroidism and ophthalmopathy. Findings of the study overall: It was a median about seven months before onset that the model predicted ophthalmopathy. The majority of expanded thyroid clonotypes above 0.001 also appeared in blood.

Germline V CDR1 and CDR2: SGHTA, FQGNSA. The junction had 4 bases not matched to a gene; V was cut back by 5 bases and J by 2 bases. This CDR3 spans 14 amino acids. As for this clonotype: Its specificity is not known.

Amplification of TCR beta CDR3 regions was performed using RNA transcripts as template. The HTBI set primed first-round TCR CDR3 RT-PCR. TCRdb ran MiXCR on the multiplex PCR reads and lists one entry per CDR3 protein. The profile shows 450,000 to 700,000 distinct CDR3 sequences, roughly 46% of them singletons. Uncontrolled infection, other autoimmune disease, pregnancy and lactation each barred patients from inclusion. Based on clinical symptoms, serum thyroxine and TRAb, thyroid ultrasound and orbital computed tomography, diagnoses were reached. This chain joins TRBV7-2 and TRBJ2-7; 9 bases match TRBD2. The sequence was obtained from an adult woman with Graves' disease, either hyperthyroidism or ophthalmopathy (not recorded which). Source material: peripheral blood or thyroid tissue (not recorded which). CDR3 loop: CASSMSGRTYEQYF. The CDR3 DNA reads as TGTGCCAGCAGCATGAGCGGGAGGACCTACGAGCAGTACTTC.